Listed here is a single T cell receptor (beta chain). Measured with immunoSEQ multiplex PCR; TCRdb has only the in-frame clones, and not every one. The sample consists of some 44,000 clones, 70% to 90% of them appearing once. This sample was included in a study of T cell changes during pregnancy in multiple sclerosis. The sequenced sample was CD4+ T cells from peripheral blood mononuclear cells, obtained after pregnancy. The sequence came from a female donor with multiple sclerosis, enrolled in a pregnancy study.

The CDR3 nucleotides read TGTGCCAGCAGTTACACCAGGGAGGGTGAAAAACTGTTTTTT. This codes for CASSYTREGEKLFF. This sequence joins TRBV6-6 and TRBJ1-4, with TRBD1 as a possible D gene (5 bases). In germline, CDR1 is MNHNY, CDR2 SVGAGI (reference sequence). V gave up 2 bases and J gave up 7 bases, with 11 bases separating them. This CDR3 is 14 amino acids long.